This is a list of T cell receptor beta chains from one sample in a study of neoadjuvant anti-PD-1 for oral cavity cancer. The repertoire was sequenced with immunoSEQ multiplex PCR; TCRdb's copy has only in-frame clones and lacks some. The sample yields 15,000 to 20,000 clones, approximately 79% seen once. The sample consisted of PBMCs, taken before nivolumab (anti-PD-1) treatment. Receptors were obtained from a person aged 35-80 years with oral cavity squamous cell carcinoma. Each CDR3 is given with its conserved first and last residue. The D gene is left open where the match is weak. Where a row states a size, it is once, few, many or the class of an expanded clone; other rows omit it.

TRBJ2-7	once	TRBD2	TRBV4-2	CASSQGIAGGMEQYF	TGTGCCAGCAGCCAAGGCATAGCGGGAGGGATGGAGCAGTACTTC
TRBJ2-5	.	.	TRBV11-2	CASSLDRGGMGTQYF	TGTGCCAGCAGCTTAGATCGCGGCGGGATGGGGACCCAGTACTTC
TRBJ1-4	.	.	TRBV2	CASSRPTNEKLFF	TGTGCCAGTTCGCGGCCAACTAATGAAAAACTGTTTTTT
TRBJ1-4	.	TRBD1	TRBV5-5	CASSQTIAAPGQAEKLFF	TGTGCCAGCAGTCAGACCATAGCCGCCCCGGGACAGGCGGAAAAACTGTTTTTT
TRBJ2-2	.	.	TRBV6-1	CASSARGAAYTGELFF	TGTGCCAGCAGTGCCCGAGGGGCAGCTTACACCGGGGAGCTGTTTTTT
TRBJ2-7	.	.	TRBV5-1	CASSEDYRAHEQYF	TGCGCCAGCAGCGAGGACTACAGGGCCCACGAGCAGTACTTC
TRBJ2-7	.	.	TRBV30	CAWSVLGTLNPYEQYF	TGTGCCTGGAGTGTACTGGGGACACTGAATCCCTACGAGCAGTACTTC
TRBJ2-1	.	.	TRBV19	CASSIYNEQFF	TGTGCCAGTAGTATCTACAATGAGCAGTTCTTC
TRBJ2-1	.	TRBD1	TRBV10-3	CAIRDRESEQFF	TGTGCCATCAGGGACAGGGAGAGTGAGCAGTTCTTC
TRBJ2-2	.	.	TRBV2	CASGSMGLATGELFF	TGTGCCAGCGGATCCATGGGGCTGGCCACCGGGGAGCTGTTTTTT
TRBJ1-2	.	.	TRBV4-2	CASSQGPGDYGYTF	TGTGCCAGCAGCCAAGGTCCCGGGGACTATGGCTACACCTTC
TRBJ2-5	.	.	TRBV5-1	CASSRGSGRKETQYF	TGCGCCAGCAGCCGCGGATCGGGACGAAAAGAGACCCAGTACTTC
TRBJ1-6	.	TRBD1	TRBV7-2	CASSPRTGGRRTTNSPLHF	TGTGCCAGCAGCCCTAGGACAGGGGGCCGGAGAACTACTAATTCACCCCTCCACTTT
TRBJ1-6	.	.	TRBV7-8	CASSLALRNSPLHF	TGTGCCAGCAGCTTAGCGCTACGGAATTCACCCCTCCACTTT
TRBJ1-1	once	TRBD1	TRBV5-1	CASSWDRLNTEAFF	TGCGCCAGCAGCTGGGACAGATTGAACACTGAAGCTTTCTTT
TRBJ1-2	.	.	TRBV13	CASSLKGSYYGYTF	TGTGCCAGCAGCTTAAAGGGCAGCTACTATGGCTACACCTTC
TRBJ2-3	.	.	TRBV11-2	CASSLLSLRPSTDTQYF	TGTGCCAGCAGCTTGCTGTCACTTCGACCTAGCACAGATACGCAGTATTTT
TRBJ1-3	.	.	TRBV19	CASSIGRDFSGNTIYF	TGTGCCAGTAGTATAGGTAGGGACTTCTCTGGAAACACCATATATTTT
TRBJ1-4	.	.	TRBV6-5	CASSYGGQGGEKLFF	TGTGCCAGCAGTTACGGAGGCCAGGGAGGTGAAAAACTGTTTTTT
TRBJ2-1	.	TRBD1	TRBV6-5	CASSYSGQFNNEQFF	TGTGCCAGCAGTTACTCGGGACAGTTCAACAATGAGCAGTTCTTC
TRBJ2-5	.	TRBD2	TRBV5-1	CASSDSGGVGVAQYF	TGCGCCAGCAGCGATAGCGGGGGCGTAGGGGTGGCCCAGTACTTC
TRBJ1-5	.	TRBD1	TRBV12-5	CASGPTGGAQPQHF	TGTGCTAGTGGTCCTACAGGGGGCGCGCAGCCCCAGCATTTT
TRBJ2-7	.	TRBD1	TRBV6-1	CASSRPGGPYEQYF	TGTGCCAGCAGTAGGCCAGGGGGACCCTACGAGCAGTACTTC
TRBJ1-4	.	TRBD1	TRBV7-2	CASRRTGGAWSNEKLFF	TGTGCCAGCAGGCGTACAGGGGGCGCGTGGTCTAATGAAAAACTGTTTTTT
TRBJ2-2	.	TRBD1	TRBV6-1	CASSSGTGSAGELFF	TGTGCCAGCAGCTCCGGGACAGGGTCCGCCGGGGAGCTGTTTTTT